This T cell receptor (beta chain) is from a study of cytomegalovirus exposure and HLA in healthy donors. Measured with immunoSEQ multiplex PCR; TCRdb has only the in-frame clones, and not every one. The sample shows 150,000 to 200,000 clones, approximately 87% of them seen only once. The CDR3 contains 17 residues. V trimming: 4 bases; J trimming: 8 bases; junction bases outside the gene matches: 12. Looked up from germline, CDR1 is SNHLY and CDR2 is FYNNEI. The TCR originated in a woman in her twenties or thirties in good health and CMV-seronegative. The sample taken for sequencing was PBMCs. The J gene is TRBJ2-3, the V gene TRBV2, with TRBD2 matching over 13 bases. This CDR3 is CASSATSGGAIRGTQYF. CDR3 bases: TGTGCCAGCAGTGCAACTAGCGGGGGGGCAATCCGAGGTACGCAGTATTTT.